This T cell receptor (beta chain) emerged from a study of PD-1 blockade in classical Hodgkin lymphoma. Libraries were prepared by immunoSEQ multiplex PCR; TCRdb keeps only in-frame clonotypes and omits some of them. The sample carries 25,000 to 35,000 clones, less than 90% recorded once. After autologous stem cell transplantation all patients relapsed, and prior brentuximab vedotin exposure differed between cohorts. Per the germline V gene, CDR1 is SGDLS and CDR2 is YYNGEE. The CDR3 is 15 amino acids. The ends were cut back, 4 bases at V and 4 bases at J, with 17 bases in the middle. This chain joins TRBV9 and TRBJ1-1; tentative D call: TRBD1 (5 bases). The specimen was peripheral blood mononuclear cells (PBMCs), collected before the second cycle of nivolumab. The sequence was collected from a human donor with classical Hodgkin lymphoma. CDR3 in amino acids: CASSPTGGGATEAFF. Here the CDR3 DNA reads TGTGCCAGCAGCCCTACAGGTGGAGGGGCCACTGAAGCTTTCTTT.